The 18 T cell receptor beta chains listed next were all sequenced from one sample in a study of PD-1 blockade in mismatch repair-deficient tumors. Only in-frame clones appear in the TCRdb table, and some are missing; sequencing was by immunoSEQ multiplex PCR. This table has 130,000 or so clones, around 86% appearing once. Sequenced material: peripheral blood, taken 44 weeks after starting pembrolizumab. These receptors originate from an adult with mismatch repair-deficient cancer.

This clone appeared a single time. The DNA for the CDR3 is TGTGCCGGATCGGGACGGATGAACACTGAAGCTTTCTTT. Amino acids: CAGSGRMNTEAFF. V is TRBV2 and J is TRBJ1-1; tentative D call: TRBD1 (5 bases). The V end lost 11 bases, the J end lost 0 bases, and 13 bases lay between the germline ends. CDR1 and CDR2 (germline): SNHLY, FYNNEI. This CDR3 is 13 amino acids long.

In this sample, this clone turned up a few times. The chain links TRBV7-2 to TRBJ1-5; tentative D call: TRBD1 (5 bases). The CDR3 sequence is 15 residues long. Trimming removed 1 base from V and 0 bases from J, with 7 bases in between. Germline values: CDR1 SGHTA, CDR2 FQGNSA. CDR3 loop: CASSLGQISNQPQHF. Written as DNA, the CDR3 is TGTGCCAGCAGCTTAGGACAGATTAGCAATCAGCCCCAGCATTTT.

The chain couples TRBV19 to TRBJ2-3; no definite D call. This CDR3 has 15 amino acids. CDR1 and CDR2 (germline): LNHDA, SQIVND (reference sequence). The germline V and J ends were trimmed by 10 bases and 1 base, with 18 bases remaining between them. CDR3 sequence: CATRENRVGTDTQYF. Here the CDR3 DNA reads TGTGCCACCCGAGAGAATCGGGTGGGCACAGATACGCAGTATTTT.

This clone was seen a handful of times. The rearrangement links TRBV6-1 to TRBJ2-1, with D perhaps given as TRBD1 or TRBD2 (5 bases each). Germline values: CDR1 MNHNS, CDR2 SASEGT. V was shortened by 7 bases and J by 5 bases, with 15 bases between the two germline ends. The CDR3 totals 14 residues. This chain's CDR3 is CASTLGTKNNEQFF. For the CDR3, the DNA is TGTGCCAGCACCCTCGGGACGAAAAACAATGAGCAGTTCTTC.

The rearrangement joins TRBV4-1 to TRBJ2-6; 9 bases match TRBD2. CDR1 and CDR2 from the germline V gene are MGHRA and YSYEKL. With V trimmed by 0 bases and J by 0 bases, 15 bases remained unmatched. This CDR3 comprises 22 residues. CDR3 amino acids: CASSQDPPLGLAGLSGANVLTF. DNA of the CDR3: TGCGCCAGCAGCCAAGACCCCCCGTTAGGGCTAGCGGGACTCTCTGGGGCCAACGTCCTGACTTTC.

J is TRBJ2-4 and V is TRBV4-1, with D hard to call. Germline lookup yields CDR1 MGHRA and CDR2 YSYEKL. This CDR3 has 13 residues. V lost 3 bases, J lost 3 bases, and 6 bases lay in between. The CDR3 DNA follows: TGCGCCAGCAGCCAGGCTATCAAAAACATTCAGTACTTC. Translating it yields CASSQAIKNIQYF.

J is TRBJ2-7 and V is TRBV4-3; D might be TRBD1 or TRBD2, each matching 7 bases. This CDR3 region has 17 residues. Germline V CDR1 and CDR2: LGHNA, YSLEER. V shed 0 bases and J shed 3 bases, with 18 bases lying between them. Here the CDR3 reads CASSQDVQGGPYYEQYF. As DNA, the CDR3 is TGCGCCAGCAGCCAAGACGTCCAGGGGGGGCCTTACTACGAGCAGTACTTC.

The CDR3 here is CASSYRVGRLGNEQFF. The CDR3 DNA sequence: TGTGCCAGCAGTTACAGGGTGGGACGCTTAGGCAATGAGCAGTTCTTC. The chain is built from TRBV6-5 and TRBJ2-1; D possibly uses TRBD1 or TRBD2 (5 bases each). V was shortened by 2 bases and J by 6 bases, with 17 bases between the two germline ends. The CDR3 length is 16 residues. CDR1 and CDR2 from the germline V gene are MNHEY and SVGAGI.

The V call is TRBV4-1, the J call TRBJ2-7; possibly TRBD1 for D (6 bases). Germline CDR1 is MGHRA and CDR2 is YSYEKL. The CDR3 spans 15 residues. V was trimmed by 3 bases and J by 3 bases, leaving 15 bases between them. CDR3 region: CASSHGAGVDYEQYF. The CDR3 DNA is TGCGCCAGCAGCCATGGGGCAGGGGTGGACTACGAGCAGTACTTC.

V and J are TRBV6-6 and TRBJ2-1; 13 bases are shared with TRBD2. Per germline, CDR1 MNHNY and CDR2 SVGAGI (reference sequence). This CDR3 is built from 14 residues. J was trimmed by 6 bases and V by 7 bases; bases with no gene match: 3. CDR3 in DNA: TGTGCCAGCACCCGACTAGCGGGAGGCAATGAGCAGTTCTTC. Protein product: CASTRLAGGNEQFF.

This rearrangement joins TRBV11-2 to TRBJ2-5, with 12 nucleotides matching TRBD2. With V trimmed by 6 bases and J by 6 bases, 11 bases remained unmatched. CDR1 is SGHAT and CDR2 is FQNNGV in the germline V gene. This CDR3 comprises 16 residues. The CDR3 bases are TGTGCCAGCAGAGGGCCTAGCGGGAGGGCCTTGAAGACCCAGTACTTC. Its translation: CASRGPSGRALKTQYF.

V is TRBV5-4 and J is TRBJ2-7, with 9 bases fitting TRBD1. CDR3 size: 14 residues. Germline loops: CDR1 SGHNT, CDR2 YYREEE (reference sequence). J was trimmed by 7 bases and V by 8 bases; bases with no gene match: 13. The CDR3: CASSSTQGAREQYF. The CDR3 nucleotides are TGTGCCAGTTCTTCCACACAGGGGGCGAGAGAGCAGTACTTC.

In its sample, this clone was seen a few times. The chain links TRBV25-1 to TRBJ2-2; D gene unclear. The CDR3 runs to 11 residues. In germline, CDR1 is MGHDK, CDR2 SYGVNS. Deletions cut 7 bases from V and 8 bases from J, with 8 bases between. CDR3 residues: CASTSTGELFF. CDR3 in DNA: TGTGCCAGCACGAGTACAGGGGAGCTGTTTTTT.

The CDR3 loop reads CSATSAPRSVEQFF. CDR3 coding DNA: TGCAGCGCAACTAGTGCCCCTCGGTCTGTTGAGCAGTTCTTC. This sequence joins TRBV29-1 and TRBJ2-1; TRBD2 is a possible D gene (5 bases). The germline CDR1 and CDR2 sequences are SQVTM and ANQGSEA. V was trimmed by 7 bases and J by 9 bases, leaving 22 bases between them. The CDR3 loop spans 14 amino acids.

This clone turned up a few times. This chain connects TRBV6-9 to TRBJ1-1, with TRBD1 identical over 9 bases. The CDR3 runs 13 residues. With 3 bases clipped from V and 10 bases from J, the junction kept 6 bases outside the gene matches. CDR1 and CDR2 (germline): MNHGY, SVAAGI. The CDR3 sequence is CASSYSPDRGAFF. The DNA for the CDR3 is TGTGCCAGCAGTTACTCCCCGGACAGGGGAGCTTTCTTT.

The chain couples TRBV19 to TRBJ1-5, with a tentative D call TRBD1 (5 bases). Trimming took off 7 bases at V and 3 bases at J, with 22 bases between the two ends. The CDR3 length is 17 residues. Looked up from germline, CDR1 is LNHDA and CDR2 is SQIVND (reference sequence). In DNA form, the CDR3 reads TGTGCCAGTAACGACCCCGGGACCCAGGAAGCCAATCAGCCCCAGCATTTT. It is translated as CASNDPGTQEANQPQHF.

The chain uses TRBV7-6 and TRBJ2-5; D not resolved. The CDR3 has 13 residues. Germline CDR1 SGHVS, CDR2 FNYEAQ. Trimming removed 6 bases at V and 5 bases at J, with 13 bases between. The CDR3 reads CASSYRSPETQYF. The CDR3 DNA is TGTGCCAGCAGTTATAGGTCCCCCGAGACCCAGTACTTC.

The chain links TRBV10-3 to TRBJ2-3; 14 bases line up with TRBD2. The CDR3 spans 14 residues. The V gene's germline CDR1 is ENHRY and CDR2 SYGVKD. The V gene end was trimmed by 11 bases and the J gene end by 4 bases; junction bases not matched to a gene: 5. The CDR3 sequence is CASGLAGDPDTQYF. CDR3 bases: TGTGCCTCGGGACTAGCGGGAGACCCAGATACGCAGTATTTT.